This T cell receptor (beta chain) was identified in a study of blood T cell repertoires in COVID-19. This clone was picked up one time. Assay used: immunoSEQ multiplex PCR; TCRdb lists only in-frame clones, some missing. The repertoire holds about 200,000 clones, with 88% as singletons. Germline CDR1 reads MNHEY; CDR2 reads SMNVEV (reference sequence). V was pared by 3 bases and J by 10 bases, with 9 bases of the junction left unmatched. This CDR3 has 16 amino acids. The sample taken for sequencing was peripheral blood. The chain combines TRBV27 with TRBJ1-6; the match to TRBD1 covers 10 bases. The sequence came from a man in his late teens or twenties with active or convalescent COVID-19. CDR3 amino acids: CASSFQPGQGKSPLHF. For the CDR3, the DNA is TGTGCCAGCAGTTTCCAACCGGGACAGGGGAAATCACCCCTCCACTTT.